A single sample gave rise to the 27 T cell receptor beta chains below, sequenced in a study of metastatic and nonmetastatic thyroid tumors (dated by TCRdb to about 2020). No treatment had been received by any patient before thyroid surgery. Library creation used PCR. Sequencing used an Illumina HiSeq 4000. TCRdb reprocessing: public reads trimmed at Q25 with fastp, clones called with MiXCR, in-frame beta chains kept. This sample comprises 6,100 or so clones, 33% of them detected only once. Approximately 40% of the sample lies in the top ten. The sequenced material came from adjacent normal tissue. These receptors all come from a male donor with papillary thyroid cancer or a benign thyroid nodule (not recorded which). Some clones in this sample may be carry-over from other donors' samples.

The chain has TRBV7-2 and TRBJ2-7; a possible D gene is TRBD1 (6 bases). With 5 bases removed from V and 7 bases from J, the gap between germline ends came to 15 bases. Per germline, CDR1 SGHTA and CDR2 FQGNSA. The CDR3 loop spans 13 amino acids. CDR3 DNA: TGTGCCAGCAGCCCCGGGACATTCCAAGAGCAGTACTTC. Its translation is CASSPGTFQEQYF.

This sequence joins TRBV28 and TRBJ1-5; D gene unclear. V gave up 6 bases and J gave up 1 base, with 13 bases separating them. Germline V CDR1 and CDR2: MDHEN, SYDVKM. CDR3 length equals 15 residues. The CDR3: CASRRGLASNQPQHF. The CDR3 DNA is TGTGCCAGCAGACGAGGGCTCGCGAGCAATCAGCCCCAGCATTTT. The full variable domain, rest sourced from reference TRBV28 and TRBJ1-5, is DVKVTQSSRYLVKRTGEKVFLECVQDMDHENMFWYRQDPGLGLRLIYFSYDVKMKEKGDIPEGYSVSREKKERFSLILESASTNQTSMYLCASRRGLASNQPQHFGDGTRLSIL.

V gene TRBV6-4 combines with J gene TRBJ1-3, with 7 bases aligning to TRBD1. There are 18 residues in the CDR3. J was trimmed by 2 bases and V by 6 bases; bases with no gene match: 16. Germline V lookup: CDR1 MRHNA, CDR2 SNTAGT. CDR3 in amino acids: CASSLSGQVGLTGNTIYF. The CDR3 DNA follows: TGTGCCAGCAGCCTCTCTGGACAGGTCGGATTAACTGGAAACACCATATATTTT.

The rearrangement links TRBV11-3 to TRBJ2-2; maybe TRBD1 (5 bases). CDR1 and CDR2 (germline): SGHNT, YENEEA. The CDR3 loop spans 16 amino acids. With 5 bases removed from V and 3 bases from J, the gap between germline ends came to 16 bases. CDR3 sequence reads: CASSPIRGRDTGELFF. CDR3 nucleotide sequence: TGTGCCAGCAGCCCCATCCGTGGCAGGGACACCGGGGAGCTGTTTTTT.

The CDR3 reads CASSQGQNFYEQYF. CDR3 nucleotide sequence: TGTGCCAGCAGCCAGGGACAGAACTTTTACGAGCAGTACTTC. This sequence joins TRBV11-2 and TRBJ2-7; 7 positions agree with TRBD1. V lost 5 bases to trimming and J lost 4 bases; unmatched junction nucleotides: 8. CDR1 is SGHAT and CDR2 is FQNNGV in the germline V gene. This CDR3 has 14 residues. The full variable domain, rest sourced from reference TRBV11-2 and TRBJ2-7, is EAGVAQSPRYKIIEKRQSVAFWCNPISGHATLYWYQQILGQGPKLLIQFQNNGVVDDSQLPKDRFSAERLKGVDSTLKIQPAKLEDSAVYLCASSQGQNFYEQYFGPGTRLTVT.

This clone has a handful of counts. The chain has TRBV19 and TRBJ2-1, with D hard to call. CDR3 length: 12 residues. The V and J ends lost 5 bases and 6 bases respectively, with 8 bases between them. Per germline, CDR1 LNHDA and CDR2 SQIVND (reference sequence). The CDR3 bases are TGTGCCAGTAGTCAACCTTTCAATGAGCAGTTCTTC. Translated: CASSQPFNEQFF.

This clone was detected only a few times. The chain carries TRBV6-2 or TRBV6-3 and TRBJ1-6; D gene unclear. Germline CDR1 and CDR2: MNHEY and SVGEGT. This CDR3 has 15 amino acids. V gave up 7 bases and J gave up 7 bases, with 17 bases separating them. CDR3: CASTKAGVGNSPLHF. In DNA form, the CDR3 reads TGTGCCAGCACCAAAGCGGGAGTTGGGAATTCACCCCTCCACTTT.

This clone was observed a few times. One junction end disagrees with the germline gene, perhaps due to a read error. The CDR3 here is CASSYSITLAGTTVELFF. The CDR3 DNA follows: TGTGCCAGCAGTTACTCGATAACTCTAGCTGGAACCACCGTGGAGCTGTTTTTT. The chain employs TRBV6-5 and TRBJ2-2, with D possibly being TRBD2 (5 bases). The CDR3 has 18 residues. In germline, CDR1 is MNHEY, CDR2 SVGAGI.

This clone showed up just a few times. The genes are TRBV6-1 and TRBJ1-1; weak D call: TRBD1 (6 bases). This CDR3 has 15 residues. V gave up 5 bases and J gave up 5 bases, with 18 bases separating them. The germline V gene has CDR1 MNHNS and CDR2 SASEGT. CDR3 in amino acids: CASSSNIQGGTEAFF. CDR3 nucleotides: TGTGCCAGCAGTTCGAACATACAGGGAGGGACTGAAGCTTTCTTT.

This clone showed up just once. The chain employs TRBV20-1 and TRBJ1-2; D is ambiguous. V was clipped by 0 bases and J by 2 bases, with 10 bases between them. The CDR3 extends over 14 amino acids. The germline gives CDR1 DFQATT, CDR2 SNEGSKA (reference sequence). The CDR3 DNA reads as TGCAGTGCTAGAGATGCGGTTGTGAACTATGGCTACACCTTC. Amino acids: CSARDAVVNYGYTF.

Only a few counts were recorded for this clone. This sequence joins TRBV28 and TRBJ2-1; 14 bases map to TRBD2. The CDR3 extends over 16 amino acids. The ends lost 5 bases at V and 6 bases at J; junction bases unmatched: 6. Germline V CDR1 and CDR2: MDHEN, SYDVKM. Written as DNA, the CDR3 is TGTGCCAGCAGTCCGCCGGGACTAGCGGGAGTCAATGAGCAGTTCTTC. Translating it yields CASSPPGLAGVNEQFF.

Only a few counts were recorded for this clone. In nucleotides, the CDR3 is TGTGCCAGCACGGGGTACCTTAGCACCGGGGAGCTGTTTTTT. The encoded protein is CASTGYLSTGELFF. V usage is TRBV2 and J usage is TRBJ2-2; TRBD2 is a possible D gene (5 bases). Germline V gene data show CDR1 as SNHLY and CDR2 as FYNNEI. V was pared by 7 bases and J by 4 bases, with 13 bases between. The length of the CDR3 is 14 residues.

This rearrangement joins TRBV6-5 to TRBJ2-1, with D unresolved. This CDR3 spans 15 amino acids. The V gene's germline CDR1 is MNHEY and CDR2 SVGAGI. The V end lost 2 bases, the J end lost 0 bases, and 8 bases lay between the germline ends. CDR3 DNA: TGTGCCAGCAGTTACCGAGCCCTCTCCTACAATGAGCAGTTCTTC. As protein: CASSYRALSYNEQFF.

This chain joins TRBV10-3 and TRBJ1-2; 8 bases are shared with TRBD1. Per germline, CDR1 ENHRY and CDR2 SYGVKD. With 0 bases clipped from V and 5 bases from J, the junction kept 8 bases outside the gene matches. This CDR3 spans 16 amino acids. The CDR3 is CAISESSAGTGYGYTF. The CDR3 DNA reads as TGTGCCATCAGTGAGTCTTCCGCCGGGACAGGATATGGCTACACCTTC.

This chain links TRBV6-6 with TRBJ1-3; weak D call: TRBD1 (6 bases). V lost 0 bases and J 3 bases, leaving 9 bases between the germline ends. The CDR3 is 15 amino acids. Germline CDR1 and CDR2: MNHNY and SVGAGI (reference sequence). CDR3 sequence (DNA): TGTGCCAGCAGTTACTCGGGCAGGGGTGGAAACACCATATATTTT. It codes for CASSYSGRGGNTIYF.

CDR3 nucleotides: TGTGCCAGCAGTTCGGGGGGTTCGTATAATTCACCCCTCCACTTT. This gives the protein CASSSGGSYNSPLHF. The rearrangement uses TRBV2 and TRBJ1-6; TRBD1 might be the D (5 bases). The CDR3 runs 15 residues. Trimming took 5 bases from V and 4 from J, leaving 12 bases between them. Germline assignment: CDR1 SNHLY and CDR2 FYNNEI. The variable domain in full, with the rest retrieved from reference TRBV2 and TRBJ1-6, is EPEVTQTPSHQVTQMGQEVILRCVPISNHLYFYWYRQILGQKVEFLVSFYNNEISEKSEIFDDQFSVERPDGSNFTLKIRSTKLEDSAMYFCASSSGGSYNSPLHFGNGTRLTVT.

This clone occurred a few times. As DNA, the CDR3 is TGTGCCAGCAGTTTTGGGACACCCTCTGGAAACACCATATATTTT. It yields the protein CASSFGTPSGNTIYF. The genes are TRBV6-5 and TRBJ1-3; weak D call: TRBD1 (6 bases). The CDR3 runs 15 residues. From germline, CDR1 is MNHEY and CDR2 SVGAGI. Deletions cut 4 bases from V and 0 bases from J, with 10 bases between.

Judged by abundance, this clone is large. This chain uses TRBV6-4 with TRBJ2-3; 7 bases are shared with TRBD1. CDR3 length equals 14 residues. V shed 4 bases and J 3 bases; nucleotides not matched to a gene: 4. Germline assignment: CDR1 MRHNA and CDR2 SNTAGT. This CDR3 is CASSVQGDTDTQYF. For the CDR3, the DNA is TGTGCCAGCAGTGTGCAGGGGGATACAGATACGCAGTATTTT.

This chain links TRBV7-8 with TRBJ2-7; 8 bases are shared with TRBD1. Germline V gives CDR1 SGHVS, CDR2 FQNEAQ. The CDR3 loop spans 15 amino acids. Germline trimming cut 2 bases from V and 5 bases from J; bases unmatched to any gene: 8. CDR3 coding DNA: TGTGCCAGCAGCTTATCCGGGACAGGTCGCGACGAGCAGTACTTC. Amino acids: CASSLSGTGRDEQYF.

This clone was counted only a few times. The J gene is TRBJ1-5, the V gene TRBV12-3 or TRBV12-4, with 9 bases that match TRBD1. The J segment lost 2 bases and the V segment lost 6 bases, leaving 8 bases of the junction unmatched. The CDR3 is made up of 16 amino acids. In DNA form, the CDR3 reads TGTGCCAGCAGCCTATCAACAGGGGGCGGCAATCAGCCCCAGCATTTT. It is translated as CASSLSTGGGNQPQHF.

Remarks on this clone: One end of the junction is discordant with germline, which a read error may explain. The CDR3 protein is CARSLGRGGRAYEQYF. The CDR3, as DNA: TGTGCCCGGAGTTTGGGACGAGGAGGAAGGGCCTACGAGCAGTACTTC. This chain links TRBV30 with TRBJ2-7, with D perhaps assigned TRBD1 or TRBD2 (5 bases each). Germline lookup yields CDR1 GTSNPN and CDR2 SVGIG (reference sequence). The CDR3 is 16 amino acids.

Here the CDR3 reads CASSHVTYEQYF. The CDR3 DNA is TGTGCCAGCAGCCATGTTACCTACGAGCAGTACTTC. The gene calls are TRBV3-1 and TRBJ2-7; the D is unclear. The germline CDR1 and CDR2 sequences are LGHDT and YNNKEL (reference sequence). The CDR3 spans 12 residues. The V end lost 3 bases, the J end lost 2 bases, and 5 bases lay between the germline ends.

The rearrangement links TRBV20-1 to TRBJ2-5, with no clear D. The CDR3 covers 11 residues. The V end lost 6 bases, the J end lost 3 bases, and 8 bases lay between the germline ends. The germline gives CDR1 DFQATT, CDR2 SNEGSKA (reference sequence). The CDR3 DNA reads TGCAGTGCAGCACAAGAAGAGACCCAGTACTTC. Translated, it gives CSAAQEETQYF.

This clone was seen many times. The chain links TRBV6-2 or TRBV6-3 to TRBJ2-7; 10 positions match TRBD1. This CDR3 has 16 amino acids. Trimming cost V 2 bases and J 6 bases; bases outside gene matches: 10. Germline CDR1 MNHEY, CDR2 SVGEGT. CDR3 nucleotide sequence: TGTGCCAGCAGTTACCGACCCGGGACAGGGGATCCCGAGCAGTACTTC. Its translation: CASSYRPGTGDPEQYF.

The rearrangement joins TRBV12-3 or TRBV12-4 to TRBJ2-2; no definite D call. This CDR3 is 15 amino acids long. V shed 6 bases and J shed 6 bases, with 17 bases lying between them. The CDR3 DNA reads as TGTGCCAGCAGCCCGGGTCATTCGGCGGCCGGGGAGCTGTTTTTT. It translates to CASSPGHSAAGELFF.

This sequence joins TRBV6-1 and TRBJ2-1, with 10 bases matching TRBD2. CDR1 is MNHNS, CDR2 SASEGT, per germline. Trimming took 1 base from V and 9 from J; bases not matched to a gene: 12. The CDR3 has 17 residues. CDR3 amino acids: CASSEGLGLAGVVEQFF. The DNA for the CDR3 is TGTGCCAGCAGTGAAGGTCTTGGTCTAGCGGGAGTTGTTGAGCAGTTCTTC.

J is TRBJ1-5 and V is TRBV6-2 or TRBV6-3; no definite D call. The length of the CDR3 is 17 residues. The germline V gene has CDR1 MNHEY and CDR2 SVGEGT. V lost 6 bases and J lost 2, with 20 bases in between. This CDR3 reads CASSPSFIGVGNQPQHF. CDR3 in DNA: TGTGCCAGCAGCCCATCCTTTATTGGGGTTGGCAATCAGCCCCAGCATTTT.